This T cell receptor (beta chain) derives from a study of shared clonotypes between healthy human individuals. Overall study results and limits: With several donors compared, roughly 5% of naive CD4 clonotypes were shared.

Profiling relied on immunoSEQ multiplex PCR, and the TCRdb table lists in-frame clones only, not all of them. The sample lists 2 million to 3 million clones, roughly 93% occurring once. Note on this clone: What it recognizes is unknown. Other DNA sequences within the sample encode an identical CDR3.

In germline, CDR1 is SQVTM, CDR2 ANQGSEA. There are 13 residues in the CDR3. V lost 4 bases and J 2 bases, leaving 11 bases between the germline ends. V and J are TRBV29-1 and TRBJ1-1, with D perhaps matching TRBD1 (5 bases). Sequencing was carried out using naive CD4+ T cells from PBMCs. Subset described: CD45RA+ positively selected. The TCR comes from a young man in good health. Some clones in this sample may be carry-over from other donors' samples. CDR3 sequence reads: CSVGSGGNTEAFF. In nucleotides, the CDR3 is TGCAGCGTTGGGTCCGGGGGAAACACTGAAGCTTTCTTT.